The 23 T cell receptor beta chains below were found in one sample sequenced in a study of cytomegalovirus exposure and HLA in healthy donors. The assay was immunoSEQ multiplex PCR, and TCRdb's table has in-frame clones only and misses some. The sample yields 250,000 to 300,000 clones, approximately 86% seen once. Source material: PBMCs. Receptors were obtained from a young woman in good health and CMV-seronegative.

The CDR3 here is CSVIDRAGYEQYF. The CDR3 bases are TGCAGCGTGATTGACAGGGCAGGCTACGAGCAGTACTTC. The chain combines TRBV29-1 with TRBJ2-7; 7 bases agree with TRBD1. The CDR3 consists of 13 residues. Germline values: CDR1 SQVTM, CDR2 ANQGSEA. Unmatched junction bases numbered 8, after V lost 6 bases and J lost 3 bases.

The chain joins TRBV9 to TRBJ2-1; 9 nucleotides match TRBD2. The CDR3 has 17 amino acids. After removal of 0 bases from V and 3 bases from J, the junction contained 7 bases not matched to a gene. Germline-derived CDR1 and CDR2 are SGDLS and YYNGEE. For the CDR3, the DNA is TGTGCCAGCAGCGTAGAGGCTAGCGGGACCATCTACAATGAGCAGTTCTTC. This gives the protein CASSVEASGTIYNEQFF.

This clone occurred a few times. The chain has TRBV12-5 and TRBJ1-5; D may be TRBD1 (6 bases). V lost 7 bases and J 5 bases, leaving 12 bases between the germline ends. Germline V gives CDR1 LGHNT, CDR2 FRNRAP. The CDR3 has 13 amino acids. The CDR3 is CASATQGHQPQHF. In DNA form, the CDR3 reads TGTGCTAGTGCTACACAGGGACATCAGCCCCAGCATTTT.

This clone was seen just once. The chain couples TRBV6-1 to TRBJ2-3, with D possibly TRBD2 on 5 matching bases. Trimming pared 5 bases from V and 1 base from J, leaving 10 bases between. Germline CDR1 reads MNHNS; CDR2 reads SASEGT. This CDR3 contains 14 residues. The CDR3 coding sequence is TGTGCCAGCAGTTCTGCGGGTCGCACAGATACGCAGTATTTT. This codes for CASSSAGRTDTQYF.

The V and J genes are TRBV5-1 and TRBJ1-2; D is perhaps TRBD1 (6 bases). The germline gives CDR1 SGHRS, CDR2 YFSETQ. This CDR3 is 16 amino acids long. Trimming removed 3 bases at V and 1 base at J, with 16 bases between. CDR3 bases: TGCGCCAGCAGCTCTAATACAGGGCCCTTTAACTATGGCTACACCTTC. Amino acid sequence: CASSSNTGPFNYGYTF. Together with reference TRBV5-1 and TRBJ1-2, the CDR3 gives the full variable domain: KAGVTQTPRYLIKTRGQQVTLSCSPISGHRSVSWYQQTPGQGLQFLFEYFSETQRNKGNFPGRFSGRQFSNSRSEMNVSTLELGDSALYLCASSSNTGPFNYGYTFGSGTRLTVV.

The V call is TRBV27, the J call TRBJ1-2; D possibly corresponds to TRBD1 (5 bases). Per the germline V gene, CDR1 is MNHEY and CDR2 is SMNVEV (reference sequence). The CDR3 totals 14 residues. Trimming pared 6 bases from V and 0 bases from J, leaving 11 bases between. The CDR3 sequence: CASRRQGTNYGYTF. CDR3 in DNA: TGTGCCAGCAGGAGGCAGGGAACTAACTATGGCTACACCTTC.

The V gene is TRBV27, the J gene TRBJ2-3, with a possible D match to TRBD1 (6 bases). Germline values: CDR1 MNHEY, CDR2 SMNVEV (reference sequence). The length of the CDR3 is 15 residues. The V end was cut by 4 bases, the J end by 1 base, with 12 bases between. In nucleotides, the CDR3 is TGTGCCAGCAGTTCCTCAGGGGTCCGCACAGATACGCAGTATTTT. Translating gives CASSSSGVRTDTQYF.

The chain has TRBV2 and TRBJ2-1, with 11 nucleotides matching TRBD1. The junction had 4 bases not matched to a gene; V was cut back by 6 bases and J by 12 bases. This CDR3 has 12 residues. The germline gives CDR1 SNHLY, CDR2 FYNNEI. CDR3 loop: CASSGQGAWQFF. DNA for the CDR3: TGTGCCAGCAGCGGACAGGGGGCTTGGCAGTTCTTC.

The chain uses TRBV2 and TRBJ2-7, with D possibly being TRBD2 (5 bases). CDR1 and CDR2 from the germline V gene are SNHLY and FYNNEI. Trimming took 8 bases from V and 3 from J, leaving 11 bases between them. This CDR3 comprises 12 residues. CDR3 loop: CASCTRSYEQYF. The CDR3 nucleotides are TGTGCCAGCTGCACTAGGAGCTACGAGCAGTACTTC.

The chain has TRBV6-1 and TRBJ1-2; TRBD1 might be the D (5 bases). This CDR3 is 11 amino acids long. Deletions cut 10 bases from V and 2 bases from J, with 8 bases between. Germline V gene data show CDR1 as MNHNS and CDR2 as SASEGT. CDR3 in amino acids: CATGHNYGYTF. In nucleotides, the CDR3 is TGTGCCACCGGACACAACTATGGCTACACCTTC.

The chain carries TRBV19 and TRBJ2-7; TRBD1 agrees at 9 bases. The CDR3 runs to 13 residues. Germline V gene lookup returns CDR1 LNHDA and CDR2 SQIVND (reference sequence). V shed 5 bases, J shed 4 bases, and the junction held 3 bases outside the gene matches. The CDR3 sequence: CASSLDRGYEQYF. The CDR3 DNA follows: TGTGCCAGTAGTTTGGACAGGGGTTACGAGCAGTACTTC.

This chain joins TRBV7-9 and TRBJ2-7; weak D call: TRBD1 (5 bases). The length of the CDR3 is 13 residues. Per the germline V gene, CDR1 is SEHNR and CDR2 is FQNEAQ (reference sequence). Trimming cost V 1 base and J 7 bases, with 11 bases left between them. CDR3 nucleotides: TGTGCCAGCAGCTTAGGGACAACCAATGAGCAGTACTTC. This translates into CASSLGTTNEQYF.

The chain combines TRBV5-1 with TRBJ1-2, with 7 bases matching TRBD1. Germline V gene lookup returns CDR1 SGHRS and CDR2 YFSETQ. This CDR3 spans 15 amino acids. J lost 6 bases, V lost 2 bases, and 10 bases had no gene match. CDR3 coding DNA: TGCGCCAGCAGCTTTTCAGCACAGGGGTTGAATGGCTACACCTTC. Encoded protein: CASSFSAQGLNGYTF.

In its sample, this clone was seen a few times. The chain links TRBV7-2 to TRBJ1-5, with D possibly matching TRBD1 (5 bases). Trimming removed 6 bases from V and 9 bases from J, with 15 bases in between. The CDR3 loop spans 13 amino acids. The germline gives CDR1 SGHTA, CDR2 FQGNSA. CDR3 nucleotides: TGTGCCAGCAGAAATTGGGGGGATTGGCCCCAGCATTTT. Translation: CASRNWGDWPQHF.

The chain uses TRBV6-5 and TRBJ2-7; D perhaps matches TRBD2 (6 bases). The CDR3 sequence is 11 residues long. Deletions cut 7 bases from V and 9 bases from J, with 13 bases between. Germline CDR1 MNHEY, CDR2 SVGAGI. DNA of the CDR3: TGTGCCAGCACCAACGGGGGAATGCAGTACTTC. Translating gives CASTNGGMQYF.

In its sample, this clone was seen once. This chain joins TRBV9 and TRBJ1-2; D remains unclear. Germline loops: CDR1 SGDLS, CDR2 YYNGEE. This CDR3 spans 13 amino acids. Trimming left V 0 bases short and J 7 bases short, with 10 bases between. CDR3 protein: CASSVGGLLGYTF. The CDR3 nucleotides are TGTGCCAGCAGCGTAGGAGGCCTTCTTGGCTACACCTTC.

The chain has TRBV7-9 and TRBJ2-7; D might be TRBD1 (6 bases). V lost 4 bases, J lost 3 bases, and 13 bases lay in between. Germline lookup yields CDR1 SEHNR and CDR2 FQNEAQ (reference sequence). The length of the CDR3 is 14 residues. The DNA for the CDR3 is TGTGCCAGCAGCTCCCCGACAGGACGCTACGAGCAGTACTTC. Encoded protein: CASSSPTGRYEQYF.

V usage is TRBV14 and J usage is TRBJ1-6, with D tentatively TRBD1 (5 bases). This CDR3 has 15 residues. CDR1 is SGHDN, CDR2 FVKESK, per germline. Trimming took 0 bases from V and 10 from J, leaving 13 bases between them. CDR3 region: CASSQDFGGGSPLHF. The CDR3 bases are TGTGCCAGCAGCCAAGATTTCGGGGGAGGGTCACCCCTCCACTTT.

The chain joins TRBV6-5 to TRBJ1-1, with D possibly matching TRBD1 (5 bases). V was pared by 5 bases and J by 3 bases, with 10 bases between. The CDR3 consists of 13 residues. Germline CDR1 is MNHEY and CDR2 is SVGAGI. Here the CDR3 DNA reads TGTGCCAGCAGTGTCGACAGCTACACTGAAGCTTTCTTT. Translating gives CASSVDSYTEAFF.

The chain employs TRBV7-3 and TRBJ2-3, with D perhaps matching TRBD2 (6 bases). Trimming shortened V by 3 bases and J by 13 bases, and 14 bases separated the two germline ends. In germline, CDR1 is SGHTA, CDR2 FQGTGA. This CDR3 is built from 12 residues. In DNA form, the CDR3 reads TGTGCCAGCAGCTTCCCCGGGACTGCGAAGTATTTT. This gives the protein CASSFPGTAKYF.

This sequence joins TRBV18 and TRBJ2-7, with 13 bases that match TRBD2. V lost 0 bases, J lost 5 bases, and 10 bases stayed unmatched. Germline V gene lookup returns CDR1 KGHSH and CDR2 LQKENI. There are 18 residues in the CDR3. The CDR3 coding sequence is TGTGCCAGCTCACCACCTGGGACTAGCGGGAACCGGCGTAACGAGCAGTACTTC. Translated: CASSPPGTSGNRRNEQYF.

This chain links TRBV6-5 with TRBJ2-1; TRBD2 aligns across 8 bases. Losses at the gene ends were 1 base for V and 5 bases for J; bases not matched to a gene: 4. This CDR3 comprises 15 residues. The germline V gene encodes CDR1 MNHEY and CDR2 SVGAGI. CDR3 in amino acids: CASSYFGGANNEQFF. For the CDR3, the DNA is TGTGCCAGCAGTTACTTCGGGGGGGCCAACAATGAGCAGTTCTTC.

This rearrangement joins TRBV2 to TRBJ2-7, with 10 positions matching TRBD1. Germline V CDR1 and CDR2: SNHLY, FYNNEI. The V gene end was trimmed by 7 bases and the J gene end by 1 base; junction bases not matched to a gene: 10. The CDR3 loop spans 16 amino acids. CDR3 bases: TGTGCCAGCACGCGGCATGGGACAGGGGTTTCCTACGAGCAGTACTTC. This codes for CASTRHGTGVSYEQYF. The variable domain in full, completed from reference TRBV2 and TRBJ2-7, reads EPEVTQTPSHQVTQMGQEVILRCVPISNHLYFYWYRQILGQKVEFLVSFYNNEISEKSEIFDDQFSVERPDGSNFTLKIRSTKLEDSAMYFCASTRHGTGVSYEQYFGPGTRLTVT.